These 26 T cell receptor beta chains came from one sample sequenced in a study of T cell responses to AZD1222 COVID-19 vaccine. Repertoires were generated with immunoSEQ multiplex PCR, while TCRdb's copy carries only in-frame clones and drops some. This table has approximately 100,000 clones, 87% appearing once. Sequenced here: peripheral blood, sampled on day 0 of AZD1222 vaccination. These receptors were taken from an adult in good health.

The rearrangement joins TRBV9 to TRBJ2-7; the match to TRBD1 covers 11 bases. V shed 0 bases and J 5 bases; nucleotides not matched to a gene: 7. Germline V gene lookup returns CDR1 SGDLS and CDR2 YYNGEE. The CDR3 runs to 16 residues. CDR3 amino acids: CASSVGTGGEGDEQYF. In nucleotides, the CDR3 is TGTGCCAGCAGCGTAGGGACAGGGGGCGAGGGGGACGAGCAGTACTTC. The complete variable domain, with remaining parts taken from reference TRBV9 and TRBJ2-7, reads DSGVTQTPKHLITATGQRVTLRCSPRSGDLSVYWYQQSLDQGLQFLIQYYNGEERAKGNILERFSAQQFPDLHSELNLSSLELGDSALYFCASSVGTGGEGDEQYFGPGTRLTVT.

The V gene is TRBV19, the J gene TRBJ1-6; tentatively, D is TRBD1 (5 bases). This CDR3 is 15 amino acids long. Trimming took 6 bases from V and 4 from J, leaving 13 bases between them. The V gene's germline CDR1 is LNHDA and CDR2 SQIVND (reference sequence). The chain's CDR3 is CASRTAEAYNSPLHF. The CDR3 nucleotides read TGTGCCAGTAGGACAGCCGAAGCTTATAATTCACCCCTCCACTTT.

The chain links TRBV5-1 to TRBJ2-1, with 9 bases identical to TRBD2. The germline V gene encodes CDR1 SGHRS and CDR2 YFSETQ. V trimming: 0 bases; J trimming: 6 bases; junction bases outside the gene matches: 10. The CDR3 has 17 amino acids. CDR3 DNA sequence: TGCGCCAGCAGCTTGGGCGCTAGCGGGACCTATCTCAATGAGCAGTTCTTC. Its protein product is CASSLGASGTYLNEQFF.

The CDR3 coding sequence is TGTGCCAGCTTCCAGGGGGCCAACACCGGGGAGCTGTTTTTT. Translating it yields CASFQGANTGELFF. The chain couples TRBV6-5 to TRBJ2-2; 8 nucleotides match TRBD1. Germline CDR1 and CDR2: MNHEY and SVGAGI. V gave up 8 bases and J gave up 2 bases; unmatched junction bases: 4. This CDR3 has 14 residues.

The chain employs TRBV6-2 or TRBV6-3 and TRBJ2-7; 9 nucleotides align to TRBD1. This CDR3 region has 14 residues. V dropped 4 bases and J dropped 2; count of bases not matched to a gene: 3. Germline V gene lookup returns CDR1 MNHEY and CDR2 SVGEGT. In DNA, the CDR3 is TGTGCCAGCAGTTCTGACAGGGGGGCCTACGAGCAGTACTTC. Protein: CASSSDRGAYEQYF.

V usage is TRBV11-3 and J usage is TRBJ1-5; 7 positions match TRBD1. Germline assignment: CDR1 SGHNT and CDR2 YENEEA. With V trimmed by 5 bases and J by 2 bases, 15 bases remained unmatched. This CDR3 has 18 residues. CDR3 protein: CASSSRDRSRMGNQPQHF. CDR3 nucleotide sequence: TGTGCCAGCAGCAGCCGGGACAGAAGTCGCATGGGCAATCAGCCCCAGCATTTT.

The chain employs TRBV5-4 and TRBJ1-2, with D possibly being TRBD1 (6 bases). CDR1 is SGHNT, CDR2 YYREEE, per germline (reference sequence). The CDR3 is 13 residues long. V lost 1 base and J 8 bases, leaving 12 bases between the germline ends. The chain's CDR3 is CASSLPGARGYTF. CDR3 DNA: TGTGCCAGCAGCTTGCCGGGGGCGCGGGGCTACACCTTC.

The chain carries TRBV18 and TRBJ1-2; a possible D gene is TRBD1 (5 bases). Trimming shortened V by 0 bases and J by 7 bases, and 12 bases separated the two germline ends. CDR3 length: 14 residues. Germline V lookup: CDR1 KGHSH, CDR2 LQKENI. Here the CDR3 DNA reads TGTGCCAGCTCACCACCTGCCAGGGTCCGTGGCTACACCTTC. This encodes CASSPPARVRGYTF.

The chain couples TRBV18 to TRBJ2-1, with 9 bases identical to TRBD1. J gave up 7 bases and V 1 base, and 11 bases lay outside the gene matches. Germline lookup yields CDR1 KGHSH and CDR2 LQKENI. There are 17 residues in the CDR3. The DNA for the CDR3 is TGTGCCAGCTCACCACTTTTTAAGGGACAGGGTATGAATGAGCAGTTCTTC. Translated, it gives CASSPLFKGQGMNEQFF.

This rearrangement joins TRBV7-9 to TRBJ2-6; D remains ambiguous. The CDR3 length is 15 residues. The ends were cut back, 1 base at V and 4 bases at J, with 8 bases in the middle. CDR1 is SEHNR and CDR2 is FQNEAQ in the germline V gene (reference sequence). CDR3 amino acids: CASSLGSQGANVLTF. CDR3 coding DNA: TGTGCCAGCAGCTTAGGTAGCCAGGGGGCCAACGTCCTGACTTTC.

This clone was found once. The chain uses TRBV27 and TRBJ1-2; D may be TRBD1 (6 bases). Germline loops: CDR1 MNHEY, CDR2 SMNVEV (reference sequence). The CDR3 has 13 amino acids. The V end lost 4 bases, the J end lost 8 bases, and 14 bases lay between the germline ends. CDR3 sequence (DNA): TGTGCCAGCAGTTCTTGGGGGGGCAGGGGCTACACCTTC. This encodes CASSSWGGRGYTF.

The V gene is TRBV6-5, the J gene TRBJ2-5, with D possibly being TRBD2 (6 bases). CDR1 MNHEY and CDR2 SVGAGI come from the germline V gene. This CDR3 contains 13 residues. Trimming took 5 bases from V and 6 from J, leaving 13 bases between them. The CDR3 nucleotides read TGTGCCAGCAGTCGTGGGACTGGAAAGACCCAGTACTTC. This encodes CASSRGTGKTQYF.

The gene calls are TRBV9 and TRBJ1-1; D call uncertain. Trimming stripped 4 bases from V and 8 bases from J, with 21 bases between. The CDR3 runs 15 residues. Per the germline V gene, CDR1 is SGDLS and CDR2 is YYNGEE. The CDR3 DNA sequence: TGTGCCAGCAGCCAGAACAGTCTTAGGTCCGGCGAAGCTTTCTTT. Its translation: CASSQNSLRSGEAFF.

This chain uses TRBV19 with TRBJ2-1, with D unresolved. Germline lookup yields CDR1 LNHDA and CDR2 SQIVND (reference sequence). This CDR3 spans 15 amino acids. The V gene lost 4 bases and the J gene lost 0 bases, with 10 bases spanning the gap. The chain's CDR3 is CASSRLESSYNEQFF. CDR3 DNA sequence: TGTGCCAGTAGTAGGCTGGAAAGCTCCTACAATGAGCAGTTCTTC.

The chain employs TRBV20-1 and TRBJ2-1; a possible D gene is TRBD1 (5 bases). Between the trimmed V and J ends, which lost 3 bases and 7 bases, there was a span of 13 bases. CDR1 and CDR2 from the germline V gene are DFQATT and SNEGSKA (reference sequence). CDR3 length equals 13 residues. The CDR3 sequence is CSASGVRANEQFF. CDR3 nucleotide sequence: TGCAGTGCTAGTGGGGTCAGGGCGAATGAGCAGTTCTTC.

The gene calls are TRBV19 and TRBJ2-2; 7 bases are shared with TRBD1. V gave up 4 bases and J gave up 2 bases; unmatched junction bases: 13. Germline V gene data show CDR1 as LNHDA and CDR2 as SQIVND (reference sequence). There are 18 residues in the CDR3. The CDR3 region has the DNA TGTGCCAGTAGTACCATTACCGACAGGGCAATTAACACCGGGGAGCTGTTTTTT. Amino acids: CASSTITDRAINTGELFF.

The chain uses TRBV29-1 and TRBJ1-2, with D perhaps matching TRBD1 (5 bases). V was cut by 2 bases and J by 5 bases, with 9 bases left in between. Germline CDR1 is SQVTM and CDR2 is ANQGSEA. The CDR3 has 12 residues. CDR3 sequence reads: CSVEPQGYGYTF. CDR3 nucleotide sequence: TGCAGCGTTGAACCCCAGGGTTATGGCTACACCTTC.

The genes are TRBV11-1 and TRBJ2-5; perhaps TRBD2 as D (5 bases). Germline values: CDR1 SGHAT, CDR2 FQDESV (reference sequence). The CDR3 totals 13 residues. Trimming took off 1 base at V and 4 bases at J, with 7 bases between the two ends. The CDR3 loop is CASSLGGLETQYF. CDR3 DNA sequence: TGTGCCAGCAGCTTAGGAGGGTTAGAGACCCAGTACTTC. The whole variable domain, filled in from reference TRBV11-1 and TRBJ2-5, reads EAEVAQSPRYKITEKSQAVAFWCDPISGHATLYWYRQILGQGPELLVQFQDESVVDDSQLPKDRFSAERLKGVDSTLKIQPAELGDSAMYLCASSLGGLETQYFGPGTRLLVL.

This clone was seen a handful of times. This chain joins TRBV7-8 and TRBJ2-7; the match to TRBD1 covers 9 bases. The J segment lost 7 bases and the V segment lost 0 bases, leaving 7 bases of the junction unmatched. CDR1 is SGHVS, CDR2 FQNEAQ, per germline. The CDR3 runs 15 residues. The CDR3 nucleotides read TGTGCCAGCAGCTTAGCATGGACAGGGGCTCAGGAGCAGTACTTC. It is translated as CASSLAWTGAQEQYF.

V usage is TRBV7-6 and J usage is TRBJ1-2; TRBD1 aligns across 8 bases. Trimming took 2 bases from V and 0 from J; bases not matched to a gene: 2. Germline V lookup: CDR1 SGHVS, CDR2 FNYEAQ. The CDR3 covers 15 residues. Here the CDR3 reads CASSLTQGANYGYTF. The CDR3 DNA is TGTGCCAGCAGCTTAACACAGGGGGCTAACTATGGCTACACCTTC. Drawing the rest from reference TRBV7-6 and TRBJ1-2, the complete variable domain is GAGVSQSPRYKVTKRGQDVALRCDPISGHVSLYWYRQALGQGPEFLTYFNYEAQQDKSGLPNDRFSAERPEGSISTLTIQRTEQRDSAMYRCASSLTQGANYGYTFGSGTRLTVV.

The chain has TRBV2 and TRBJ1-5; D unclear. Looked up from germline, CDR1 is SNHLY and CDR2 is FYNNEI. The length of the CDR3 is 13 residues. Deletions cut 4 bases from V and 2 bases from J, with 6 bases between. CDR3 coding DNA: TGTGCCAGCAGTGTAGGACGCAATCAGCCCCAGCATTTT. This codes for CASSVGRNQPQHF.

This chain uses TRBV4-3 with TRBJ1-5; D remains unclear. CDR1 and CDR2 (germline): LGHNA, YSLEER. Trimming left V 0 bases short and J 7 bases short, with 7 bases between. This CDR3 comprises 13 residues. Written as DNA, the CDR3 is TGCGCCAGCAGCCAAGAGTTCCAACAGCCCCAGCATTTT. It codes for CASSQEFQQPQHF.

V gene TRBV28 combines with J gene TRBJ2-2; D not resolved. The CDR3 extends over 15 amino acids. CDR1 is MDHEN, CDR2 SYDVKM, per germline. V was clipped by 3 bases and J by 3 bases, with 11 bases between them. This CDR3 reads CASSFLGPDTGELFF. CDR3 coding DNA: TGTGCCAGCAGTTTCCTAGGCCCAGACACCGGGGAGCTGTTTTTT.

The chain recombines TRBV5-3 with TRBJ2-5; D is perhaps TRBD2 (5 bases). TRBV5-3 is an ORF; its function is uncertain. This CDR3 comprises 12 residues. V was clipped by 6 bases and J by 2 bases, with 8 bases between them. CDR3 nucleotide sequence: TGTGCCAGAACTCAGCGGCAAGAGACCCAGTACTTC. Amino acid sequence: CARTQRQETQYF.

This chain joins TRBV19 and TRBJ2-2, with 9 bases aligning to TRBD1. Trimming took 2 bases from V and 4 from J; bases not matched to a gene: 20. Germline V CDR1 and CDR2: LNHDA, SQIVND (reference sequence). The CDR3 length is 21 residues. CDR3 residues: CASSIQVGTGLPRGPTGELFF. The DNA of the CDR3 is TGTGCCAGTAGTATACAAGTGGGGACAGGGCTTCCAAGGGGTCCCACCGGGGAGCTGTTTTTT.

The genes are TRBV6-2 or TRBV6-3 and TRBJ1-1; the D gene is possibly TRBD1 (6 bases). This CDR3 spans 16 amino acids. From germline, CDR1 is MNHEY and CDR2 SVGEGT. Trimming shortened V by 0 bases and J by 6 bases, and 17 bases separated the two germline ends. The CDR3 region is CASSYSRGAMSSEAFF. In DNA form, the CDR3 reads TGTGCCAGCAGTTACTCGAGGGGGGCTATGTCGTCTGAAGCTTTCTTT.